The 10 T cell receptor beta chains below come from one sample, sequenced in a study of T cell responses to AZD1222 COVID-19 vaccine. Method: immunoSEQ multiplex PCR; TCRdb's copy keeps in-frame clones and lacks some. The sample includes 75,000 to 95,000 clones, 70% to 90% seen only once; the top ten take around 9.9%. Sequenced material: peripheral blood, taken on day 0 of AZD1222 vaccination. These receptors came from an adult in good health.

The genes are TRBV2 and TRBJ1-2; the match to TRBD1 covers 10 bases. Germline assignment: CDR1 SNHLY and CDR2 FYNNEI. There are 17 residues in the CDR3. V trimming: 4 bases; J trimming: 3 bases; junction bases outside the gene matches: 11. CDR3 sequence: CASSGLWDRGEDYGYTF. DNA for the CDR3: TGTGCCAGCAGTGGACTGTGGGACAGGGGTGAAGACTATGGCTACACCTTC.

The J gene is TRBJ1-1, the V gene TRBV18, with 9 nucleotides matching TRBD1. Trimming at V came to 5 bases and at J to 1 base, leaving 2 bases not matched to a gene. Germline CDR1 reads KGHSH; CDR2 reads LQKENI. This CDR3 contains 14 residues. The CDR3 nucleotides are TGTGCCAGCTCATCGGGACAGGGGAACACTGAAGCTTTCTTT. It specifies CASSSGQGNTEAFF.

The V and J genes are TRBV5-1 and TRBJ2-5, with 9 bases fitting TRBD2. Germline assignment: CDR1 SGHRS and CDR2 YFSETQ. This CDR3 contains 15 residues. With V trimmed by 5 bases and J by 2 bases, 7 bases remained unmatched. CDR3 DNA sequence: TGCGCCAGCAGTCTGCTGACTAGCGGACAAGAGACCCAGTACTTC. Residues: CASSLLTSGQETQYF.

CDR3: CASSSGGDEQFF. CDR3 sequence (DNA): TGTGCCAGCAGCTCGGGCGGGGATGAGCAGTTCTTC. The V call is TRBV7-9, the J call TRBJ2-1; possible D gene TRBD2, 6 bases. CDR1 is SEHNR and CDR2 is FQNEAQ in the germline V gene (reference sequence). The CDR3 covers 12 residues. Trimming left V 4 bases short and J 8 bases short, with 9 bases between.

The chain couples TRBV18 to TRBJ1-1; unclear D gene. Per germline, CDR1 KGHSH and CDR2 LQKENI. Deletions cut 0 bases from V and 6 bases from J, with 8 bases between. The length of the CDR3 is 13 residues. The DNA for the CDR3 is TGTGCCAGCTCACCACCGAGACCGTCTGAAGCTTTCTTT. Protein: CASSPPRPSEAFF.

For the CDR3, the DNA is TGTGCCAGCAGTCTACAGGGGGCCTACGAGCAGTACTTC. It is translated as CASSLQGAYEQYF. The chain has TRBV6-5 and TRBJ2-7; 8 bases agree with TRBD1. The CDR3 runs 13 residues. V trimming: 5 bases; J trimming: 2 bases; junction bases outside the gene matches: 2. Germline V lookup: CDR1 MNHEY, CDR2 SVGAGI.

J is TRBJ1-3 and V is TRBV6-5; perhaps TRBD1 as D (5 bases). The V end lost 7 bases, the J end lost 0 bases, and 13 bases lay between the germline ends. The length of the CDR3 is 15 residues. Germline CDR1 reads MNHEY; CDR2 reads SVGAGI. For the CDR3, the DNA is TGTGCCAGCAACGGCCGGGGCGTCTCTGGAAACACCATATATTTT. It codes for CASNGRGVSGNTIYF.

This chain joins TRBV5-8 and TRBJ1-5; no definite D call. The CDR3 spans 14 residues. Trimming took 0 bases from V and 6 from J, leaving 10 bases between them. The germline V gene has CDR1 SGHTS and CDR2 YDEGEE. CDR3 bases: TGTGCCAGCAGCTTGGGTCTTAGCTCTCAGCCCCAGCATTTT. This gives the protein CASSLGLSSQPQHF.

In its sample, this clone was seen once. The chain is built from TRBV19 and TRBJ1-6; D is unclear. This CDR3 has 14 amino acids. Germline V lookup: CDR1 LNHDA, CDR2 SQIVND (reference sequence). The ends were cut back, 1 base at V and 7 bases at J, with 8 bases in the middle. The CDR3 nucleotides read TGTGCCAGTAGTATAGGGGCGGGAAATTCACCCCTCCACTTT. Translation: CASSIGAGNSPLHF.

The chain couples TRBV6-5 to TRBJ1-1; tentative D call: TRBD1 (5 bases). The CDR3 runs 14 residues. V gave up 2 bases and J gave up 5 bases, with 12 bases separating them. Germline V gene sequence: CDR1 MNHEY, CDR2 SVGAGI. In nucleotides, the CDR3 is TGTGCCAGCAGTTACGCCCGACAGTTAACTGAAGCTTTCTTT. Residues: CASSYARQLTEAFF.